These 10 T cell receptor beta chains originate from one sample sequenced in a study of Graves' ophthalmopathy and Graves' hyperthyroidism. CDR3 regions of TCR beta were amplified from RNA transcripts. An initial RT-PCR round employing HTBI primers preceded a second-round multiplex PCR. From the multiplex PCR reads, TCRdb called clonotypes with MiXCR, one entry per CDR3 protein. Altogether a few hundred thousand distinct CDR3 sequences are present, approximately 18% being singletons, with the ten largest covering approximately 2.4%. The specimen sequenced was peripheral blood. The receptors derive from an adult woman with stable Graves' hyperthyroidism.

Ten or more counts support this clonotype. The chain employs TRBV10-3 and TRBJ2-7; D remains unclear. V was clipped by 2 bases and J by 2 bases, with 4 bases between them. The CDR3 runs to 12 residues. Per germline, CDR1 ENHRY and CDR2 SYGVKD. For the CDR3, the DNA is TGTGCCATCAGTGAGACTGCCTACGAGCAGTACTTC. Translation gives CAISETAYEQYF.

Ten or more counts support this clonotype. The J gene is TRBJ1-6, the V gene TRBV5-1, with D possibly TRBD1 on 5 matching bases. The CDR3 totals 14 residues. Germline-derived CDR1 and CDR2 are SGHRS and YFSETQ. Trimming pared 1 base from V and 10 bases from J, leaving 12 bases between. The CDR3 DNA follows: TGCGCCAGCAGCTTGACAGGCTTGGGGTCACCCCTCCACTTT. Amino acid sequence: CASSLTGLGSPLHF.

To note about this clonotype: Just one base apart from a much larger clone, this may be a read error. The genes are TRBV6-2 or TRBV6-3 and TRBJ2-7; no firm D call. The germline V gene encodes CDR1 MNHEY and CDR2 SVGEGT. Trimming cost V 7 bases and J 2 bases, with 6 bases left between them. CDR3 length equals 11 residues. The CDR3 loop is CASIDTYEQYF. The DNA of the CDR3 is TGTGCCAGCATCGATACCTACGAGCAGTACTTC.

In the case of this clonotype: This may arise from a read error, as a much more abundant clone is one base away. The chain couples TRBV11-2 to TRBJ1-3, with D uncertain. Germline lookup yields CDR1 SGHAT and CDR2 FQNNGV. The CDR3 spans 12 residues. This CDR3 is CASTDSGNTIHF. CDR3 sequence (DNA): TGTGCCTCCACGGACTCTGGAAACACCATACATTTT.

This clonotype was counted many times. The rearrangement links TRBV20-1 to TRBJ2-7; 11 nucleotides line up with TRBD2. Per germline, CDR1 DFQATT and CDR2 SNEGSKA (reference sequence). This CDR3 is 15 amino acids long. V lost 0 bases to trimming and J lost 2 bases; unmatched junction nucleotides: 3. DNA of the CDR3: TGCAGTGCTAGAGATGGGACTAGCGGCCCCTACGAGCAGTACTTC. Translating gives CSARDGTSGPYEQYF.

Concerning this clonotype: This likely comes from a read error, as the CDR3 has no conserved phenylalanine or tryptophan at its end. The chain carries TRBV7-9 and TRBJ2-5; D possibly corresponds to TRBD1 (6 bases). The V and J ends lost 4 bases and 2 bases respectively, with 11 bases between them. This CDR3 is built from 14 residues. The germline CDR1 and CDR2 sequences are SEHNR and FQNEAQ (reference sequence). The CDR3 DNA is TGTGCCAGCAGCTACAGGGTGCCTCAAGAGACCCAGTACTCC. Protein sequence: CASSYRVPQETQYS.

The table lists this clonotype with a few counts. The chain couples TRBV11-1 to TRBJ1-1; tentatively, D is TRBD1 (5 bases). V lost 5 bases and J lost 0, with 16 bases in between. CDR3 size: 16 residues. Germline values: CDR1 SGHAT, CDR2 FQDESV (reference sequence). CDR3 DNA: TGTGCCAGCAGCGAACCCGAAGGGGTGATGAACACTGAAGCTTTCTTT. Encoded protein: CASSEPEGVMNTEAFF.

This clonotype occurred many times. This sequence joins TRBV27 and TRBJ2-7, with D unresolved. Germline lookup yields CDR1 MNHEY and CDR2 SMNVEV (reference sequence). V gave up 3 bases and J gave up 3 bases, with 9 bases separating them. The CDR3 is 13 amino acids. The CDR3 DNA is TGTGCCAGCAGTTTTGCCAGACTCTACGAGCAGTACTTC. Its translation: CASSFARLYEQYF.

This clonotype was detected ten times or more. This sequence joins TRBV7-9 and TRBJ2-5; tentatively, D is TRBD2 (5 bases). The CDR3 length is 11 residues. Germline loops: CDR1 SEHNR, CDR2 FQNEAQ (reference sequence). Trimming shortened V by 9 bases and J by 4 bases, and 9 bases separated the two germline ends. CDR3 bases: TGTGCCAGTTCCCGGGGAGAGACCCAGTACTTC. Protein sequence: CASSRGETQYF. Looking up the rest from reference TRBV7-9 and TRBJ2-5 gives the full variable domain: DTGVSQNPRHKITKRGQNVTFRCDPISEHNRLYWYRQTLGQGPEFLTYFQNEAQLEKSRLLSDRFSAERPKGSFSTLEIQRTEQGDSAMYLCASSRGETQYFGPGTRLLVL.

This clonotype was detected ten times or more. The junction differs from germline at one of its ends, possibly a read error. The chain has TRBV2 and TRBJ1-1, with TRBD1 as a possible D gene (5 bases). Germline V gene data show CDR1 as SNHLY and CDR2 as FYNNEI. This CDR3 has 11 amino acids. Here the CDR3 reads CARSVRVVAFF. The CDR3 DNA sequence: TGTGCCAGGAGTGTCAGGGTTGTAGCTTTCTTT.